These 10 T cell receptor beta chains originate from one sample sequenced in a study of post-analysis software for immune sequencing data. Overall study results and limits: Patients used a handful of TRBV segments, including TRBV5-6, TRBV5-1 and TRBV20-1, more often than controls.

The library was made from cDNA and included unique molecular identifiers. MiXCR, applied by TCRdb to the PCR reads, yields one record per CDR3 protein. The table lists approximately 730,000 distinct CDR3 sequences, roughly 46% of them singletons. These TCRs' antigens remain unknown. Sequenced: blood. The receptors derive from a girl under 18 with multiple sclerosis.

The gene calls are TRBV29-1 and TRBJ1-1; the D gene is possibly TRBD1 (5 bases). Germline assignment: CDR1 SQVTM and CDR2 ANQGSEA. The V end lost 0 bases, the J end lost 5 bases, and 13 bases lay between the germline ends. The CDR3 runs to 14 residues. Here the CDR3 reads CSVEDRSGGTEAFF. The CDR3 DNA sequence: TGCAGCGTTGAAGATCGGTCGGGGGGGACTGAAGCTTTCTTT. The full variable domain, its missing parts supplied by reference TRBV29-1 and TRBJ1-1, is SAVISQKPSRDICQRGTSLTIQCQVDSQVTMMFWYRQQPGQSLTLIATANQGSEATYESGFVIDKFPISRPNLTFSTLTVSNMSPEDSSIYLCSVEDRSGGTEAFFGQGTRLTVV.

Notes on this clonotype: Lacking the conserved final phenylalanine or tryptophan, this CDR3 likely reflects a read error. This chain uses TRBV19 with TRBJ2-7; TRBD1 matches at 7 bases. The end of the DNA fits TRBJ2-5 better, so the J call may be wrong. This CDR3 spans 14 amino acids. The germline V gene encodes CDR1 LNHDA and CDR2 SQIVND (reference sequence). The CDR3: CASSGYRGGETQYC. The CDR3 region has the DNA TGTGCCAGTAGTGGGTACAGGGGTGGAGAGACCCAGTACTGC.

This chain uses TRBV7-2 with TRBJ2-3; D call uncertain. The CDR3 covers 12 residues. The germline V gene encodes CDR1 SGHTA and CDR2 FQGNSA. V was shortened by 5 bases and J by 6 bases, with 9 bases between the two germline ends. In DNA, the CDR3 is TGTGCCAGCAGCCCTCCACGGGATACGCAGTATTTT. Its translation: CASSPPRDTQYF.

This chain's CDR3 is CSAATLNPYNEQFF. CDR3 nucleotide sequence: TGCAGTGCTGCGACCCTGAACCCCTACAATGAGCAGTTCTTC. The chain carries TRBV20-1 and TRBJ2-1; D unclear. CDR1 DFQATT and CDR2 SNEGSKA come from the germline V gene (reference sequence). The CDR3 has 14 amino acids. V gave up 5 bases and J gave up 2 bases, with 13 bases separating them.

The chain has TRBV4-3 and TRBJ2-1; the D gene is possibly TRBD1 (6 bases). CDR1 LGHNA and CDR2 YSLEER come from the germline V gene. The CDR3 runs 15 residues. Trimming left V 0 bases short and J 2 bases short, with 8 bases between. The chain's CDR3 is CASSQEQGAYNEQFF. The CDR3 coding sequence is TGCGCCAGCAGCCAAGAACAGGGTGCCTACAATGAGCAGTTCTTC.

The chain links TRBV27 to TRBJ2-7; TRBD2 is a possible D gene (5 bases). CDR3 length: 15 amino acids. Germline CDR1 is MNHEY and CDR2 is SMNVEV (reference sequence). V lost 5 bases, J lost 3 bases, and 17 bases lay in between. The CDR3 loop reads CASSPLGLGHYEQYF. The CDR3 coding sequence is TGTGCCAGCAGTCCCCTCGGACTGGGCCACTACGAGCAGTACTTC.

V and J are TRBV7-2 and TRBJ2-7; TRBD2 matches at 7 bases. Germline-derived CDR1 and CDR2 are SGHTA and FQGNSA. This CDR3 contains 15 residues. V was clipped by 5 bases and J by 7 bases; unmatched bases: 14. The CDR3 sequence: CASSPYRLPGGEQYF. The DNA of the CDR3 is TGTGCCAGCAGCCCTTATCGGCTACCGGGAGGAGAGCAGTACTTC. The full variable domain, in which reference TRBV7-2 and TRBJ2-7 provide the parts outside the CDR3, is GAGVSQSPSNKVTEKGKDVELRCDPISGHTALYWYRQSLGQGLEFLIYFQGNSAPDKSGLPSDRFSAERTGGSVSTLTIQRTQQEDSAVYLCASSPYRLPGGEQYFGPGTRLTVT.

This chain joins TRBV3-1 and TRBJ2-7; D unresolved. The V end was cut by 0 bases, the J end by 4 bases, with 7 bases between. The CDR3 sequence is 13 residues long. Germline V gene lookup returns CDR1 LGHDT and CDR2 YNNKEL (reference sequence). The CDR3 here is CASSQDRMYEQYF. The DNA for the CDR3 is TGTGCCAGCAGCCAAGATCGTATGTACGAGCAGTACTTC.

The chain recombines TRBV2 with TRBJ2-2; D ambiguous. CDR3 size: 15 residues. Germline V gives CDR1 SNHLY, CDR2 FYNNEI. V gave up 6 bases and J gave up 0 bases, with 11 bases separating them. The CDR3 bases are TGTGCCAGCAGAGCGACACGCGCGAACACCGGGGAGCTGTTTTTT. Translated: CASRATRANTGELFF.

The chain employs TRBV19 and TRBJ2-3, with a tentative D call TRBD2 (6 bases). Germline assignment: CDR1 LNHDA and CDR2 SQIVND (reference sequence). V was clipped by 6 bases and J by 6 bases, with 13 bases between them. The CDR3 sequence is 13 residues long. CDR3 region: CASRLAFSDTQYF. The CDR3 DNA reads TGTGCCAGTAGACTAGCTTTTTCGGATACGCAGTATTTT.